This TCR beta chain was sequenced for a study of T cells after yellow fever vaccination. For the study at large: It was SMART-Seq v4 Ultra Low Input that prepared the fractions with low cell numbers.

TCRdb itself ran the 5' RACE reads through MiXCR, one entry per CDR3 protein. The sample holds about 85,000 distinct CDR3 sequences; 10% to 15% are singletons and the top ten take about 22%. Trimming took 2 bases from V and 0 from J, leaving 17 bases between them. Germline V gene lookup returns CDR1 SGHRS and CDR2 YFSETQ. The CDR3 totals 18 residues. Findings and caveats of the study: Clonotypes shared by both compartments, CD4 and CD8, made up a small share. Highly abundant clonotypes carried over from the bulk population could end up in FACS-sorted repertoires as contaminants.

The table lists this clonotype with a few counts. This chain links TRBV5-1 with TRBJ2-2, with a tentative D call TRBD2 (5 bases). The starting material was CD8+ T cells not binding an NS4B(214-222) dextramer, sorted from PBMCs, obtained 21 days after the first yellow fever vaccination. This sequence was found in a man in his late teens or twenties who received the YFV17D yellow fever vaccine. The DNA of the CDR3 is TGCGCCAGCAGCTTCCGCCTAACGTCGGGGTCGAACACCGGGGAGCTGTTTTTT. This encodes CASSFRLTSGSNTGELFF.